This T cell receptor beta chain was captured by sequencing in a study of low-dose radiotherapy and immunotherapy resistance in tumors. Turning to the study itself: Per fraction, Cohort 1 was given 0.5 Gy every 2 weeks, for a total of 6.5 Gy. Treatment included intravenous cyclophosphamide dosed at 200 mg/m2 every two weeks, one day before radiation and immunotherapy.

Primers targeting TRAV and TRBV primed first-strand cDNA, covering alpha and beta chains. TCRs were amplified for roughly 20 PCR cycles with a constant-region primer and V-primer adapter. A single record per CDR3 protein comes from TCRdb applying MiXCR to the reads. The repertoire holds over 70,000 distinct CDR3 sequences, with 30% to 40% as singletons. The J segment lost 5 bases and the V segment lost 3 bases, leaving 2 bases of the junction unmatched. The CDR3 has 14 amino acids. CDR1 and CDR2 (germline): WSHSY, SAAADI. This sample's time point: before trial treatment. Here the sequenced sample was PBMCs, taken before treatment. This receptor was identified in a female donor with ovarian cancer. This chain uses TRBV10-2 with TRBJ2-3, with 10 bases aligning to TRBD2. In DNA, the CDR3 is TGCGCCAGCAGTGATAGCGGGAGGAAAGATACGCAGTATTTT. It specifies CASSDSGRKDTQYF.